This T cell receptor beta chain was retrieved from a study of shared clonotypes between healthy human individuals. Some clones are missing from TCRdb's copy, which holds only in-frame ones; the method was immunoSEQ multiplex PCR. The sample has some 2,000,000 clones; about 94% are singletons. The CDR3 is 13 amino acids. The V and J ends lost 10 bases and 10 bases respectively, with 17 bases between them. Germline loops: CDR1 MNHEY, CDR2 SVGAGI. Naive-designated CD8 cells lacked CD45RO, were positively enriched for CCR7, and omitted terminally differentiated effector memory CD45RA+ cells. The sequenced sample consisted of naive CD8+ T cells sorted from blood. This clonotype was sampled from a young man in good health. The V call is TRBV6-5, the J call TRBJ1-6; D is possibly TRBD1 (6 bases). CDR3 in amino acids: CATRGAGGSPLHF. The CDR3 DNA sequence: TGTGCCACTCGGGGGGCTGGAGGGTCACCCCTCCACTTT.